The rows below give T cell receptor beta chains drawn from one sample of a study of cytomegalovirus exposure and HLA in healthy donors. Assay used: immunoSEQ multiplex PCR; TCRdb lists only in-frame clones, some missing. Of 150,000 to 200,000 clones in the sample, about 82% were seen once. Specimen: PBMCs. The source is a young woman in good health and CMV-seronegative. Both conserved end residues are part of each CDR3.

len	v_gene	CDR3aa
16	TRBV7-9	CASSPRALNPSYGYTF
17	TRBV6-1	CASSEPYRQGQRYGYTF
16	TRBV5-4	CASSTLISGPNNEQFF
15	TRBV9	CASSVTSGGTDTQYF
17	TRBV13	CASSFPGQPKGNYGYTF
15	TRBV4-1	CASSQANSGAETQYF
12	TRBV2	CAIDSGTYGYTF
15	TRBV19	CASKPTGTAGNTIYF
15	TRBV30	CAWSRRELVSETQYF
12	TRBV6-5	CASSYTGDEAFF
15	TRBV10-3	CAISADSGLDNEQFF
18	TRBV18	CASSPLGLAGADYNEQFF
14	TRBV10-3	CAISVRGRETEAFF
14	TRBV19	CASTDRGREAEAFF
12	TRBV11-2	CASSLAGNEQYF
12	TRBV5-1	CASSFGAYEQYF
16	TRBV5-1	CASSLGTVATNEKLFF
15	TRBV11-2	CASSNSLTGVREQYF
15	TRBV10-3	CAISELGGRDAEQFF
17	TRBV15	CATSRRTGIFGNYGYTF
15	TRBV5-1	CASSQGPTWGDGYTF
18	TRBV7-2	CASSLDRAGLGNKNIQYF
15	TRBV7-8	CASSLSPGGHNEQFF
14	TRBV2	CASSEEGALYGYTF
16	TRBV30	CAWSVSSGYSYNEQFF
15	TRBV5-1	CASSPGQGADNEQFF
14	TRBV30	CAWDTGLLNNEQFF
12	TRBV28	CASTTYTDTQYF
16	TRBV4-1	CASSQHSGNGNLEQYF
15	TRBV7-9	CASSIRTGAPGEQYF
15	TRBV6-5	CASSYSDRGGYEQYF
17	TRBV11-3	CASSLKGFIAGGDEQFF
16	TRBV19	CASSTLWTGASYEQYF
14	TRBV14	CASSQGYSGEVKFF
13	TRBV5-6	CASSFGEDQPQHF
16	TRBV5-1	CASSPGQGASNTEAFF
14	TRBV5-6	CASSLARGLSPQHF
13	TRBV9	CASSDRGIYGYTF
17	TRBV5-1	CASSRRDRGRIHYGYTF
14	TRBV5-6	CASSLSPDTGELFF
15	TRBV6-1	CASSDPGQGAYEQYF
16	TRBV10-1	CASSESFASGHNEQFF
12	TRBV6-1	CASSLEGVGYTF
11	TRBV11-2	CASASYNEQFF
15	TRBV6-4	CASSEGTSKGDTQYF
13	TRBV2	CAISGRRNYEQYF
15	TRBV10-1	CASSESVSGLNEQFF
14	TRBV7-8	CASSPFRSGTEAFF
12	TRBV14	CASSQSRETQYF
14	TRBV29-1	CSVEAYPAGYGYTF
20	TRBV5-1	CASSLAPIAGSLRVVNEQFF
17	TRBV7-6	CASSSDRLAGGYNEQFF
15	TRBV11-3	CASPKKDREYYEQYF
15	TRBV27	CASSIFGTGGGEQFF
16	TRBV25-1	CASSEVVYRGTGELFF
15	TRBV13	CASSPWTEMNTEAFF